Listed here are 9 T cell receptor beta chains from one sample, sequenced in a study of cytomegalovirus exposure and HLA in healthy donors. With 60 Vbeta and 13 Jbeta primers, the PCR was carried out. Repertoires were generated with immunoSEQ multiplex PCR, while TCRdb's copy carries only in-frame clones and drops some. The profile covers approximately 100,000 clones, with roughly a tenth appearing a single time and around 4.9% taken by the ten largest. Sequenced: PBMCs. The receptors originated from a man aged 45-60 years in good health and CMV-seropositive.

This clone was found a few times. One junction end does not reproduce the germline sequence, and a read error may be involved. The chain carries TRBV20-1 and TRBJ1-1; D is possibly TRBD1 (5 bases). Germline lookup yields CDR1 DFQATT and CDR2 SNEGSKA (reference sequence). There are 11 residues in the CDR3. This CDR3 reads CSARGVRGAFF. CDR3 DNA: TGCAGTGCGAGAGGAGTTAGGGGAGCTTTCTTT.

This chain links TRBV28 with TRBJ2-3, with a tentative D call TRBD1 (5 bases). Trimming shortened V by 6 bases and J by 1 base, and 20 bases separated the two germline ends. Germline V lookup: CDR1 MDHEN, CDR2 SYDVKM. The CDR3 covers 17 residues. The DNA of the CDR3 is TGTGCCAGCAGGTTGGTCGCGACAGCCAGGGGCACAGATACGCAGTATTTT. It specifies CASRLVATARGTDTQYF.

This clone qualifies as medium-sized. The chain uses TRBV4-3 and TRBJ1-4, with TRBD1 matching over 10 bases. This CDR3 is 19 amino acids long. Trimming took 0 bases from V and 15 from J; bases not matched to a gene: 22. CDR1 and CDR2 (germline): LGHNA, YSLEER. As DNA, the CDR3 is TGCGCCAGCAGCCAAGAAAAATTAGAATCCGGGACAGGGGTTCGCGGGATGTTTTTT. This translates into CASSQEKLESGTGVRGMFF.

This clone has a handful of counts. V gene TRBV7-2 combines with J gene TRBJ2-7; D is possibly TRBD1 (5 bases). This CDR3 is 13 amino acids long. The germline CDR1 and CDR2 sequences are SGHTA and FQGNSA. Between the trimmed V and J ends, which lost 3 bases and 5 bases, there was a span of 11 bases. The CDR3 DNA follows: TGTGCCAGCAGCTTCTGGCAGGGCAACGAGCAGTACTTC. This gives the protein CASSFWQGNEQYF.

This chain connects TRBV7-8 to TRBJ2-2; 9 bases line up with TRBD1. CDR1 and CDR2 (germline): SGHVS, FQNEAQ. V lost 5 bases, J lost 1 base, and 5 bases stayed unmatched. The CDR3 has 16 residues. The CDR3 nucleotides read TGTGCCAGCAGCAAACCGGGACAGGGGAACACCGGGGAGCTGTTTTTT. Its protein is CASSKPGQGNTGELFF. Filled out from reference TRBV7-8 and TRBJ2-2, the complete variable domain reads GAGVSQSPRYKVAKRGQDVALRCDPISGHVSLFWYQQALGQGPEFLTYFQNEAQLDKSGLPSDRFFAERPEGSVSTLKIQRTQQEDSAVYLCASSKPGQGNTGELFFGEGSRLTVL.

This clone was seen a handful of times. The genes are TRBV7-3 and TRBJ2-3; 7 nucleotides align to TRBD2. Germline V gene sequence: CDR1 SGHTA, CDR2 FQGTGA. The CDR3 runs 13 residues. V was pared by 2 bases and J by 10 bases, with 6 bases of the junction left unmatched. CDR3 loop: CASSLSAGEPQYF. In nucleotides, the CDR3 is TGTGCCAGCAGCTTATCGGCGGGAGAGCCGCAGTATTTT. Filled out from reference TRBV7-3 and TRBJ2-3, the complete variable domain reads GAGVSQTPSNKVTEKGKYVELRCDPISGHTALYWYRQSLGQGPEFLIYFQGTGAADDSGLPNDRFFAVRPEGSVSTLKIQRTERGDSAVYLCASSLSAGEPQYFGPGTRLTVL.

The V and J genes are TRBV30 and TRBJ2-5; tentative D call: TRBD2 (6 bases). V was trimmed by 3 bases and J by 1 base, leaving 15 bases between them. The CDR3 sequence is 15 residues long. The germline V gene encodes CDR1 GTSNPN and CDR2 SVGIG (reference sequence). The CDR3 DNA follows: TGTGCCTGGAGCCTAGGGCTAGCGCCCCAAGAGACCCAGTACTTC. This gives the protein CAWSLGLAPQETQYF.

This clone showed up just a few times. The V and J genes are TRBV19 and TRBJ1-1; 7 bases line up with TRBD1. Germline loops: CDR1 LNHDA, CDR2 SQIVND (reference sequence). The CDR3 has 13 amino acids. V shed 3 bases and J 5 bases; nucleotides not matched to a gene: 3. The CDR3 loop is CASSMRGPTEAFF. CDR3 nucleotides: TGTGCCAGTAGTATGAGGGGGCCAACTGAAGCTTTCTTT.

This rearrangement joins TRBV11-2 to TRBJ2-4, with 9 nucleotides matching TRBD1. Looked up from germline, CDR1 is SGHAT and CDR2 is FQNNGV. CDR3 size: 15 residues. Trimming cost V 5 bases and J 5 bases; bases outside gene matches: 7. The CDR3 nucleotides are TGTGCCAGCAGCCGGACAGGGGTTAGGGAAAACATTCAGTACTTC. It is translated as CASSRTGVRENIQYF.